This record covers a single T cell receptor beta chain. Profiling relied on immunoSEQ multiplex PCR, and the TCRdb table lists in-frame clones only, not all of them. Of roughly 150,000 clones in the sample, roughly 93% were seen once. Germline V gene sequence: CDR1 LGHDT, CDR2 YNNKEL (reference sequence). This CDR3 has 14 residues. V shed 3 bases, J shed 8 bases, and the junction held 4 bases outside the gene matches. These data belong to a study of T cell responses to AZD1222 COVID-19 vaccine. The rearrangement uses TRBV3-1 (or the pseudogene TRBV3-2) and TRBJ2-2; 9 bases are shared with TRBD2. The origin of this receptor is an adult who received the AZD1222 COVID-19 vaccine. The input for sequencing was peripheral blood, taken 28 days after the second AZD1222 dose. CDR3 amino acids: CASSQRGGGGELFF. CDR3 nucleotide sequence: TGTGCCAGCAGCCAGCGGGGGGGCGGAGGGGAGCTGTTTTTT.